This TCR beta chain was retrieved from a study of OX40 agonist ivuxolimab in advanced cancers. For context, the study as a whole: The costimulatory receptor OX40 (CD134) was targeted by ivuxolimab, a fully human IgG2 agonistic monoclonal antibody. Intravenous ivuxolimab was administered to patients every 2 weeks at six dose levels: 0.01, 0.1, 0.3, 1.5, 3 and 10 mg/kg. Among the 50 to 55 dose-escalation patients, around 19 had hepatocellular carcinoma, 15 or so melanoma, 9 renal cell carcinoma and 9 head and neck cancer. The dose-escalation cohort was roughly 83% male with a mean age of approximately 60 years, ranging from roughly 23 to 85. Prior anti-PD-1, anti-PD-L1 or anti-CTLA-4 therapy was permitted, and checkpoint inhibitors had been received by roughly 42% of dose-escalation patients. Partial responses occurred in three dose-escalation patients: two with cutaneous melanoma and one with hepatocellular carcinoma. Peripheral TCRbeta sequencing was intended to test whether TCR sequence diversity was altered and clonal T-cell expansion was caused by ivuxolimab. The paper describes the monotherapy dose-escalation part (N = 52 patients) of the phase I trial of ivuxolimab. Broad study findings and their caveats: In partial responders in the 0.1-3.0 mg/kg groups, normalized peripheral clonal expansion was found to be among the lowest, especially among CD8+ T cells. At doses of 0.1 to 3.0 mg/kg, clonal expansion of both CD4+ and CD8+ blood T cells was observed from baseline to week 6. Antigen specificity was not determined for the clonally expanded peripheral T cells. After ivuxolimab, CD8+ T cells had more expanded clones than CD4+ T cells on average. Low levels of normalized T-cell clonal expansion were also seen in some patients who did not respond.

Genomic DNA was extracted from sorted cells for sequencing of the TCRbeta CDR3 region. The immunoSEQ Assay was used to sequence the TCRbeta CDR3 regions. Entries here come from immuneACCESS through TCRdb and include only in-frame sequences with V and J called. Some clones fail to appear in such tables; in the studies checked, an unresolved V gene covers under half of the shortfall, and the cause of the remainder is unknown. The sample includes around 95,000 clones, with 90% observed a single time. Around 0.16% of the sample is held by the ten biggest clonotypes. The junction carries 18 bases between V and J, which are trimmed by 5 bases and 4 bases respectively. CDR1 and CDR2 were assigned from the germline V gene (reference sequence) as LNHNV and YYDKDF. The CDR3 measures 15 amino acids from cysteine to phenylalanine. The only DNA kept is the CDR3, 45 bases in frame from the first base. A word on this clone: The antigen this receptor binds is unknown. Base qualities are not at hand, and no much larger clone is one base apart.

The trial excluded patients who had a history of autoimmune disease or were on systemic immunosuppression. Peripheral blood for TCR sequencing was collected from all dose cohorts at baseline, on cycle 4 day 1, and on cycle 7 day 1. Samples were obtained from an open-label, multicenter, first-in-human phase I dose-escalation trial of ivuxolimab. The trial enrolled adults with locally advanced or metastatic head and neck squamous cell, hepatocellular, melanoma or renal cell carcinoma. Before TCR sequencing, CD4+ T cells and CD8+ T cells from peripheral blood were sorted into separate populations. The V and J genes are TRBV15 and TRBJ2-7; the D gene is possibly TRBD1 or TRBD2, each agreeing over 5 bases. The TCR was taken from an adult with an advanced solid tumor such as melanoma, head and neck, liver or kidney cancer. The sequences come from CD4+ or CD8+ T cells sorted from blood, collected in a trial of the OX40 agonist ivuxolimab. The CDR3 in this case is CATSSPGVREYEQYF. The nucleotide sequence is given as TGTGCCACCAGCTCCCCCGGCGTCAGGGAGTACGAGCAGTACTTC.